This T cell receptor beta chain was retrieved from a study of T cell repertoires in cytomegalovirus infection. Study as a whole: In public TCR beta signatures, there were indications of both CMV infection and matching HLA type. Study results and caveats: CMV-specific TCR beta clonotypes restricted by HLA-C were the ones dominating the ex vivo response. Pooled public TCR beta family frequency picked out CMV carriers with the relevant HLA.

TCRdb re-analysed the reads in MiXCR, keeping a single row per CDR3 protein. Counted here are over 95,000 distinct CDR3 sequences, 30% occurring once; the ten biggest clones make up about 40%. A note on this clonotype: What it binds is unknown.

The origin of this receptor is a human donor in good health (CMV status not recorded). Some clones in this sample may be carry-over from other donors' samples. Sequenced here: CD8+ T cells from cultured PBMCs, sampled from culture after CMV antigen stimulation.

In DNA form, the CDR3 reads TGTGCCAGCAGCCAAGTAATAGCGGGGAACACCGGGGAGCTGTTTTTT. It translates to CASSQVIAGNTGELFF. The chain couples TRBV4-2 to TRBJ2-2; the match to TRBD2 covers 7 bases. Germline assignment: CDR1 LGHNA and CDR2 YNFKEQ. J gave up 1 base and V 1 base, and 3 bases lay outside the gene matches. The CDR3 consists of 16 residues.